The 4 T cell receptor gamma chains below come from one sample, sequenced in a study of γδ T cells in repeated Plasmodium falciparum infection (dated by TCRdb to about 2021). Vgamma9/Vdelta2+ and Vdelta2-negative gammadelta T cell populations were flow-sorted from peripheral blood mononuclear cells for bulk TCR repertoire analysis. The library was produced with multiplex PCR. Reads for this sample came from an Illumina MiSeq. For TCRdb, the public reads were processed anew by CATT, and duplicate DNA sequences were folded into one row. The sample records tens of thousands of gamma-chain clones, over 2.5% of which are singletons. The biggest ten clones account for roughly 30% of the sample. Specimen: gamma-delta T cells from blood. These receptors were obtained from a pool of human donors (malaria-infected and uninfected, not separated).

As regards this clone: One end of the junction is discordant with germline, which a read error may explain. The chain employs TRGV4 and TRGJP2. TCRdb does not report a J gene; here it was assigned by matching the DNA to germline references. Germline V lookup: CDR1 EGSTGY, CDR2 YDSYTSSV. CDR3 length: 15 residues. CDR3 bases: TGTGCCACCTGGGATTTTGCAAGTAGTGATTGGGTCAAGACGTTT. Translation: CATWDFASSDWVKTF.

At least ten counts were recorded for this clone. With a far larger clone one base away, a read error is the likely cause. Other DNA sequences in the sample encode the same CDR3. The chain joins TRGV9 to TRGJ1 or TRGJ2. TCRdb records no J gene; here it was assigned by comparing the DNA to germline. In germline, CDR1 is GITISATS, CDR2 ISYDGTV (reference sequence). This CDR3 region has 14 residues. CDR3 amino acids: CALWEPRNYYKKLF. CDR3 bases: TGTGCCCTGTGGGAGCCCCGCAATTATTATAAGAAACTCTTT.

This clone was detected ten times or more. The TCRdb protein, from a much larger clone, departs from this DNA's translation at residue 9, likely by read error; the protein shown derives from the DNA. The J segment was not called; the V segment is TRGV9. The CDR3 is 11 residues long. Per the germline V gene, CDR1 is GITISATS and CDR2 is ISYDGTV (reference sequence). This CDR3 is CALWEVSVELF. The CDR3, as DNA: TGTGCCTTGTGGGAGGTGTCGGTGGAACTCTTT.

In its sample, this clone was seen a few times. The protein recorded in TCRdb matches a much larger clone and deviates from this DNA's translation at residue 3, suggesting a read error; the protein here is obtained by translating the DNA. This chain links TRGV3 with TRGJ1 or TRGJ2. The J gene, absent from TCRdb, was called here by matching the DNA to germline. Germline CDR1 reads VTNTFY; CDR2 reads YDVSTARD (reference sequence). The CDR3 runs 13 residues. DNA for the CDR3: TGTGCCTCCTGGGACAGGCAGAATTATAAGAAACTCTTT. It translates to CASWDRQNYKKLF.